The clone carrying this TCR beta chain was recorded once. Other DNA sequences from this sample encode an identical CDR3 as well. These data originate in a study of CD4+ T cells in melanoma. Measured with immunoSEQ multiplex PCR; TCRdb has only the in-frame clones, and not every one. The table records some 150,000 clones, around 90% of them present only once. This TCR was recovered from a human donor with melanoma.

The CDR3 sequence: CASSVAAAITYEQYF. The DNA for the CDR3 is TGTGCCAGCAGCGTAGCAGCGGCTATCACCTACGAGCAGTACTTC. The J gene is TRBJ2-7, the V gene TRBV9; D is perhaps TRBD2 (5 bases). The CDR3 length is 15 residues. Trimming shortened V by 0 bases and J by 2 bases, and 12 bases separated the two germline ends. The germline V gene encodes CDR1 SGDLS and CDR2 YYNGEE.